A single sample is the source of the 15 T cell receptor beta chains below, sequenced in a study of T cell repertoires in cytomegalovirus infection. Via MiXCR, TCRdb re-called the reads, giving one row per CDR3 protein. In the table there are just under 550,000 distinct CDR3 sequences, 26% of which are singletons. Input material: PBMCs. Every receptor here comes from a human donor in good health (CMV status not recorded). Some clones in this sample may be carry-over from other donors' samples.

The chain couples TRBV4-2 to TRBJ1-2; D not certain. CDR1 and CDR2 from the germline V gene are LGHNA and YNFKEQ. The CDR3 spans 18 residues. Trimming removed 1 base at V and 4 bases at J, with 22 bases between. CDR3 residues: CASSQVVPESPYGYGYTF. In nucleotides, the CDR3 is TGTGCCAGCAGCCAAGTTGTTCCCGAATCCCCCTATGGCTATGGCTACACCTTC.

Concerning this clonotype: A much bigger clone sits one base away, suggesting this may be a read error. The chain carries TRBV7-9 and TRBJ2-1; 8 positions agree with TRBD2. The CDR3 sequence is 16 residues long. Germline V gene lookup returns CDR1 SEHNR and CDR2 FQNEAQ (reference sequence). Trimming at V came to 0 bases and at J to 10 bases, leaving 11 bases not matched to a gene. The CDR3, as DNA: TGTGCCAGCAGCTTAGCGAGCGGGAGCCACCACTTGGAGCAGTTCTTC. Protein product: CASSLASGSHHLEQFF.

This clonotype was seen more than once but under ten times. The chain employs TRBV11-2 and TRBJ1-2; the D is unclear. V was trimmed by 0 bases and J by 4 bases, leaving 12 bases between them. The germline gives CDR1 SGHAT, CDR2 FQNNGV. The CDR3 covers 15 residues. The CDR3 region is CASSLDWPGTYGYTF. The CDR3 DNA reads TGTGCCAGCAGCTTAGATTGGCCAGGTACCTATGGCTACACCTTC.

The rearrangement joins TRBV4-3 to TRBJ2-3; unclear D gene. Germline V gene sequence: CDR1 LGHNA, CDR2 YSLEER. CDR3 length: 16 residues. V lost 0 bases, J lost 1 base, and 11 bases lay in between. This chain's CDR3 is CASSQDRATRTDTQYF. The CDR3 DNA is TGCGCCAGCAGCCAAGATCGGGCAACGCGCACAGATACGCAGTATTTT.

In nucleotides, the CDR3 is TGTGCCAGCAGTTACTCCCCAGGGAATGAGCAGTTCTTC. This sequence encodes CASSYSPGNEQFF. The rearrangement links TRBV6-2 or TRBV6-3 to TRBJ2-1, with D tentatively TRBD1 (5 bases). Trimming removed 0 bases from V and 7 bases from J, with 7 bases in between. CDR1 is MNHEY and CDR2 is SVGEGT in the germline V gene. The CDR3 has 13 residues.

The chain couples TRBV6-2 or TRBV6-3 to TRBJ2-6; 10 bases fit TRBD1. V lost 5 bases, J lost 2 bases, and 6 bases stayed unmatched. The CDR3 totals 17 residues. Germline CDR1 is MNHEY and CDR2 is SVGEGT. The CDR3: CASSPGTGVTGANVLTF. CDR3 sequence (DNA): TGTGCCAGCAGTCCCGGGACAGGGGTGACTGGGGCCAACGTCCTGACTTTC.

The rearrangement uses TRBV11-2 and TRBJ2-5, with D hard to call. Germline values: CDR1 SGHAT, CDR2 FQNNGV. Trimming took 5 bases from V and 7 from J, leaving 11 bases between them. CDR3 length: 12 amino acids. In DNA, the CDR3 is TGTGCCAGCAGCCCTCCGGTAGGGACCCAGTACTTC. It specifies CASSPPVGTQYF.

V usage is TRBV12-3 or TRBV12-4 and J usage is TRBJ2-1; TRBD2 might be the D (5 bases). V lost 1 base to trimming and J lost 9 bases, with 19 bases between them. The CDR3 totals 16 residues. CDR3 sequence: CASSLGWSSRSAEQFF. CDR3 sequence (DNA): TGTGCCAGCAGTTTAGGGTGGTCTAGCCGGTCAGCTGAGCAGTTCTTC.

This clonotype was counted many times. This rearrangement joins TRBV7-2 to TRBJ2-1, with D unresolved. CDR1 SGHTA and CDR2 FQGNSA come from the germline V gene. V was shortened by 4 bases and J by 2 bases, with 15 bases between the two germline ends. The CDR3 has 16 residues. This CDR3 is CASSSRVLTTYNEQFF. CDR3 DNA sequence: TGTGCCAGCAGCTCCCGGGTACTAACTACCTACAATGAGCAGTTCTTC. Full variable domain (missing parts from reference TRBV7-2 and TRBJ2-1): GAGVSQSPSNKVTEKGKDVELRCDPISGHTALYWYRQSLGQGLEFLIYFQGNSAPDKSGLPSDRFSAERTGGSVSTLTIQRTQQEDSAVYLCASSSRVLTTYNEQFFGPGTRLTVL.

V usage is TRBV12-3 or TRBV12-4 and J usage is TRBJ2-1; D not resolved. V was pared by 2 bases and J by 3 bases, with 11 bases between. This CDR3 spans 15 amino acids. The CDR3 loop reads CASSLYLGGYNEQFF. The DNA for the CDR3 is TGTGCCAGCAGTTTATATCTCGGCGGCTACAATGAGCAGTTCTTC.

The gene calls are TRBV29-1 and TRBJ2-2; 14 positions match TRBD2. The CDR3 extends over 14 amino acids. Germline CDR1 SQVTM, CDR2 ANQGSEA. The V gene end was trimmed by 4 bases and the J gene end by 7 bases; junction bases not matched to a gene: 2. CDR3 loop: CSVVGLAGGGELFF. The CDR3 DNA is TGCAGCGTTGTCGGACTAGCGGGGGGCGGGGAGCTGTTTTTT.

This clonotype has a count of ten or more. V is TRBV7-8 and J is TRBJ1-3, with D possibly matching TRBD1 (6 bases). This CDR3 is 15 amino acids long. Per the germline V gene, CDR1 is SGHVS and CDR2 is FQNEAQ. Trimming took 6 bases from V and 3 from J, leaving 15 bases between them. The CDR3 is CASRPMTGDGNTIYF. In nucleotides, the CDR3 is TGTGCCAGCAGACCAATGACAGGCGATGGAAACACCATATATTTT.

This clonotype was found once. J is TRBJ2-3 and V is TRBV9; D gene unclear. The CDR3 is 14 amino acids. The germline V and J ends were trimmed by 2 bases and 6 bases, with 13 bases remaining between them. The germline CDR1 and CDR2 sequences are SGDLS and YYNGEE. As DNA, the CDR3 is TGTGCCAGCAGCGTTAGGGCGGCGCGGGATACGCAGTATTTT. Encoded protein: CASSVRAARDTQYF.

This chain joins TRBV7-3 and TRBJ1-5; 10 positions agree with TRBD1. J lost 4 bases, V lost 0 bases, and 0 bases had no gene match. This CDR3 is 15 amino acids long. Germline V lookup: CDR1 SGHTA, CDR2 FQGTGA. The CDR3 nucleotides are TGTGCCAGCAGCTTAACGGGACAGGGGAATCAGCCCCAGCATTTT. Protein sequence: CASSLTGQGNQPQHF.

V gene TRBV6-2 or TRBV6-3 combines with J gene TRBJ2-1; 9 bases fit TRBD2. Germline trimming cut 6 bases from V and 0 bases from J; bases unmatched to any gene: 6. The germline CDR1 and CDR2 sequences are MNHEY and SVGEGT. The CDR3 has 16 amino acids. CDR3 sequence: CASRSIAGASYNEQFF. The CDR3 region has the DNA TGTGCCAGCAGGAGTATAGCGGGGGCCTCCTACAATGAGCAGTTCTTC.